The 3 T cell receptor beta chains presented below share a single source sample, sequenced in a study of cytomegalovirus exposure and HLA in healthy donors. The primer mix had 60 Vbeta and 13 Jbeta primers. Clones were sequenced by immunoSEQ multiplex PCR, and TCRdb holds only the in-frame ones, with some missing. The sample contains approximately 100,000 clones, over 8% of which appear only once. Sequenced: PBMCs. These receptor sequences come from a man aged 50 or older in good health and CMV-seropositive.

This chain connects TRBV12-5 to TRBJ2-7; D perhaps matches TRBD1 (7 bases). CDR1 and CDR2 (germline): LGHNT, FRNRAP. This CDR3 has 13 amino acids. V was trimmed by 9 bases and J by 0 bases, leaving 12 bases between them. The CDR3 coding sequence is TGTGCTAGCGCGGGACAGAACTCCTACGAGCAGTACTTC. Its translation: CASAGQNSYEQYF.

The genes are TRBV19 and TRBJ2-7; 13 bases align to TRBD2. V lost 6 bases and J lost 4; bases outside the gene matches: 6. The CDR3 sequence is 15 residues long. Germline-derived CDR1 and CDR2 are LNHDA and SQIVND (reference sequence). Here the CDR3 DNA reads TGTGCCAGTAGCGAAGGACTAGCGGGAGCTTACGAGCAGTACTTC. Translation gives CASSEGLAGAYEQYF.

This clone was detected a few times. The rearrangement uses TRBV4-1 and TRBJ2-4; tentatively, D is TRBD2 (5 bases). Per the germline V gene, CDR1 is MGHRA and CDR2 is YSYEKL. V lost 5 bases and J 0 bases, leaving 17 bases between the germline ends. The CDR3 extends over 17 amino acids. CDR3 residues: CASSIPDGELAKNIQYF. CDR3 bases: TGCGCCAGCAGCATCCCCGACGGGGAACTAGCCAAAAACATTCAGTACTTC.